Below, 27 T cell receptor beta chains from the same sample are listed, as sequenced in a study of lymphopenia after photon versus proton radiotherapy. Produced via immunoSEQ multiplex PCR; TCRdb's table is partial and in-frame only. The sample gives roughly 65,000 clones, about nine tenths of which show up once; roughly 3% is in the top ten. The sample was peripheral blood, taken from a patient treated with photon-based radiotherapy. These receptors all come from a woman in her 70s with pancreatic cancer.

The rearrangement joins TRBV5-5 to TRBJ2-1; TRBD2 might be the D (6 bases). Germline V gene lookup returns CDR1 SGHKS and CDR2 YYEKEE (reference sequence). The CDR3 sequence is 13 residues long. V dropped 3 bases and J dropped 9 bases, with 13 bases sitting between them. The CDR3 reads CASSWTEGSEQFF. Here the CDR3 DNA reads TGTGCCAGCAGCTGGACGGAGGGTAGTGAGCAGTTCTTC. Supplemented by reference TRBV5-5 and TRBJ2-1, the full variable domain reads DAGVTQSPTHLIKTRGQQVTLRCSPISGHKSVSWYQQVLGQGPQFIFQYYEKEERGRGNFPDRFSARQFPNYSSELNVNALLLGDSALYLCASSWTEGSEQFFGPGTRLTVL.

The V and J genes are TRBV7-2 and TRBJ1-4; weak D call: TRBD1 (5 bases). The CDR3 has 13 amino acids. V shed 5 bases and J shed 12 bases, with 16 bases lying between them. Per the germline V gene, CDR1 is SGHTA and CDR2 is FQGNSA. In DNA, the CDR3 is TGTGCCAGCAGCCCGGGACGTAGGGGTCAACTGTTTTTT. Residues: CASSPGRRGQLFF. Variable domain in full (rest from reference TRBV7-2 and TRBJ1-4): GAGVSQSPSNKVTEKGKDVELRCDPISGHTALYWYRQSLGQGLEFLIYFQGNSAPDKSGLPSDRFSAERTGGSVSTLTIQRTQQEDSAVYLCASSPGRRGQLFFGSGTQLSVL.

CDR3 coding DNA: TGTGCCAGCAGTTTAATCGCCCAGGGCCCGAACGAGCAGTACTTC. The encoded protein is CASSLIAQGPNEQYF. This chain links TRBV28 with TRBJ2-7; D might be TRBD1 (5 bases). This CDR3 contains 15 residues. With 2 bases removed from V and 5 bases from J, the gap between germline ends came to 16 bases. CDR1 is MDHEN, CDR2 SYDVKM, per germline.

V is TRBV5-1 and J is TRBJ2-3; the D is unclear. The CDR3 length is 12 residues. The V end lost 0 bases, the J end lost 5 bases, and 4 bases lay between the germline ends. Germline V gene data show CDR1 as SGHRS and CDR2 as YFSETQ. CDR3 sequence (DNA): TGCGCCAGCAGCTTGGCCATAGATACGCAGTATTTT. Its translation: CASSLAIDTQYF.

The chain joins TRBV4-3 to TRBJ2-3; possible D gene TRBD2, 5 bases. The CDR3 runs 15 residues. Between the trimmed V and J ends, which lost 4 bases and 2 bases, there was a span of 13 bases. From germline, CDR1 is LGHNA and CDR2 YSLEER. The CDR3 region has the DNA TGCGCCAGCAGCCGAGGACTGGGGATCACAGATACGCAGTATTTT. Protein sequence: CASSRGLGITDTQYF.

The CDR3 bases are TGCGCCAGCAGCCAAGACCACTTAGCGGTTGGCACAGATACGCAGTATTTT. This gives the protein CASSQDHLAVGTDTQYF. The rearrangement links TRBV4-3 to TRBJ2-3; tentative D call: TRBD2 (6 bases). The V end was cut by 0 bases, the J end by 1 base, with 14 bases between. This CDR3 has 17 amino acids. CDR1 LGHNA and CDR2 YSLEER come from the germline V gene.

A single count supports this clone. The J gene is TRBJ1-2, the V gene TRBV28, with TRBD1 matching over 11 bases. The CDR3 has 15 residues. The germline V gene encodes CDR1 MDHEN and CDR2 SYDVKM. After removal of 3 bases from V and 7 bases from J, the junction contained 7 bases not matched to a gene. The CDR3 is CASSLEGQGGRGYTF. CDR3 bases: TGTGCCAGCAGTTTGGAGGGACAGGGGGGACGTGGCTACACCTTC.

This chain connects TRBV14 to TRBJ2-1, with D possibly being TRBD2 (6 bases). The germline CDR1 and CDR2 sequences are SGHDN and FVKESK. Trimming removed 4 bases from V and 10 bases from J, with 14 bases in between. The CDR3 is made up of 13 amino acids. CDR3: CASSPRPTREQFF. The CDR3 DNA is TGTGCCAGCAGCCCCAGACCGACTAGGGAGCAGTTCTTC.

The CDR3 spells CASSHSGDSYNEQFF. CDR3 DNA: TGTGCCAGCAGCCATAGCGGAGACTCCTACAATGAGCAGTTCTTC. The chain combines TRBV11-3 with TRBJ2-1, with D possibly matching TRBD2 (6 bases). CDR3 length: 15 residues. Germline V CDR1 and CDR2: SGHNT, YENEEA. Deletions cut 5 bases from V and 0 bases from J, with 11 bases between.

The rearrangement joins TRBV4-1 to TRBJ2-2; D may correspond to TRBD1 or TRBD2 (5 bases each). Germline values: CDR1 MGHRA, CDR2 YSYEKL. The CDR3 contains 14 residues. The ends were cut back, 3 bases at V and 3 bases at J, with 8 bases in the middle. The CDR3 sequence is CASSQGVDTGELFF. CDR3 nucleotides: TGCGCCAGCAGCCAGGGGGTGGACACCGGGGAGCTGTTTTTT.

The V call is TRBV2, the J call TRBJ1-5; maybe TRBD1 (6 bases). The CDR3 runs to 15 residues. Germline V gene data show CDR1 as SNHLY and CDR2 as FYNNEI. V lost 6 bases and J lost 5, with 17 bases in between. DNA for the CDR3: TGTGCCAGCAGCGGAGGGGGGGGAAGTGATCAGCCCCAGCATTTT. It translates to CASSGGGGSDQPQHF.

The chain links TRBV18 to TRBJ1-5; TRBD1 agrees at 7 bases. CDR3 length: 13 amino acids. Germline V lookup: CDR1 KGHSH, CDR2 LQKENI. Losses at the gene ends were 6 bases for V and 4 bases for J; bases not matched to a gene: 3. CDR3 sequence reads: CASSKDRNQPQHF. The CDR3 DNA sequence: TGTGCCAGCTCTAAGGACAGGAATCAGCCCCAGCATTTT.

The genes are TRBV9 and TRBJ2-5; 7 positions agree with TRBD1. CDR1 SGDLS and CDR2 YYNGEE come from the germline V gene. The CDR3 covers 16 residues. V gave up 2 bases and J gave up 1 base; unmatched junction bases: 8. The CDR3 DNA reads TGTGCCAGCAGCGTCCTAGGGGGACAGCCCCAAGAGACCCAGTACTTC. Its protein is CASSVLGGQPQETQYF.

The V call is TRBV19, the J call TRBJ2-1; D is possibly TRBD1 (5 bases). Trimming cost V 5 bases and J 8 bases, with 13 bases left between them. Germline CDR1 and CDR2: LNHDA and SQIVND (reference sequence). This CDR3 has 13 residues. The CDR3 loop is CASSWQGVHEQFF. The CDR3 DNA follows: TGTGCCAGTAGTTGGCAGGGTGTCCATGAGCAGTTCTTC.

The chain has TRBV19 and TRBJ1-5, with D perhaps matching TRBD1 (5 bases). Trimming removed 3 bases at V and 0 bases at J, with 18 bases between. The CDR3 is 18 residues long. The germline V gene has CDR1 LNHDA and CDR2 SQIVND (reference sequence). In DNA form, the CDR3 reads TGTGCCAGTAGTATGGAGGGGCCCCTCACTTATAGCAATCAGCCCCAGCATTTT. Translation: CASSMEGPLTYSNQPQHF.

The chain couples TRBV5-1 to TRBJ1-2, with D hard to call. The CDR3 consists of 13 residues. From germline, CDR1 is SGHRS and CDR2 YFSETQ. The germline V and J ends were trimmed by 4 bases and 2 bases, with 9 bases remaining between them. The CDR3 region has the DNA TGCGCCAGCAGCCCGACTGGGAACTATGGCTACACCTTC. Translating gives CASSPTGNYGYTF.

V usage is TRBV7-2 and J usage is TRBJ2-5, with 14 bases fitting TRBD2. This CDR3 has 17 residues. The J segment lost 5 bases and the V segment lost 6 bases, leaving 11 bases of the junction unmatched. Germline loops: CDR1 SGHTA, CDR2 FQGNSA. CDR3 DNA sequence: TGTGCCAGCAGAACGGGACTAGCGGGAGTGCGGGGGGAGACCCAGTACTTC. Encoded protein: CASRTGLAGVRGETQYF.

The chain joins TRBV18 to TRBJ2-2; either TRBD1 or TRBD2 may fit D (5 bases each). CDR1 is KGHSH and CDR2 is LQKENI in the germline V gene. The CDR3 extends over 13 amino acids. The ends were cut back, 3 bases at V and 5 bases at J, with 7 bases in the middle. CDR3 protein: CASSPRETGELFF. The DNA for the CDR3 is TGTGCCAGCTCACCCAGGGAGACCGGGGAGCTGTTTTTT.

The chain is built from TRBV2 and TRBJ1-1; 11 bases agree with TRBD1. Germline CDR1 reads SNHLY; CDR2 reads FYNNEI. This CDR3 is built from 14 residues. The J segment lost 5 bases and the V segment lost 6 bases, leaving 5 bases of the junction unmatched. In DNA form, the CDR3 reads TGTGCCAGCAGGGGGACAGGGGGAGGGACTGAAGCTTTCTTT. This codes for CASRGTGGGTEAFF.

The chain uses TRBV23-1 and TRBJ1-6, with 7 bases aligning to TRBD1. TRBV23-1 counts as an open reading frame of uncertain function. The CDR3 has 15 residues. V was pared by 3 bases and J by 10 bases, with 9 bases of the junction left unmatched. This CDR3 is CASSHLGQEESPLHF. The CDR3 bases are TGCGCCAGCAGTCACCTTGGACAGGAGGAATCACCCCTCCACTTT.

This clone was picked up one time. The rearrangement joins TRBV28 to TRBJ1-1; maybe TRBD1 (5 bases). V was shortened by 10 bases and J by 3 bases, with 21 bases between the two germline ends. This CDR3 is 15 amino acids long. Germline V gene data show CDR1 as MDHEN and CDR2 as SYDVKM. In DNA form, the CDR3 reads TGTGCCACCAAGGGGCCGGGAGGTCAAGACACTGAAGCTTTCTTT. Protein: CATKGPGGQDTEAFF.

J is TRBJ2-7 and V is TRBV5-4, with 7 nucleotides matching TRBD1. The V segment lost 4 bases and the J segment 1 base; nucleotides outside the gene matches: 8. Germline lookup yields CDR1 SGHNT and CDR2 YYREEE (reference sequence). This CDR3 is built from 15 residues. The CDR3 nucleotides read TGTGCCAGCAGCCCGACGAGGGGGCCGTCCTACGAGCAGTACTTC. Protein sequence: CASSPTRGPSYEQYF.

The chain combines TRBV7-8 with TRBJ1-4; possibly TRBD1 for D (5 bases). V lost 0 bases and J lost 0, with 20 bases in between. The CDR3 extends over 20 amino acids. Germline V gene lookup returns CDR1 SGHVS and CDR2 FQNEAQ. The CDR3 spells CASSLASRASYIPTNEKLFF. CDR3 bases: TGTGCCAGCAGCTTAGCATCCAGGGCCTCATACATCCCAACTAATGAAAAACTGTTTTTT. Combining the CDR3 with reference TRBV7-8 and TRBJ1-4 gives the whole variable domain GAGVSQSPRYKVAKRGQDVALRCDPISGHVSLFWYQQALGQGPEFLTYFQNEAQLDKSGLPSDRFFAERPEGSVSTLKIQRTQQEDSAVYLCASSLASRASYIPTNEKLFFGSGTQLSVL.

The rearrangement joins TRBV27 to TRBJ1-5; D is unclear. This CDR3 has 15 residues. V was shortened by 3 bases and J by 3 bases, with 12 bases between the two germline ends. Germline CDR1 is MNHEY and CDR2 is SMNVEV (reference sequence). The chain's CDR3 is CASSFSGVNNQPQHF. The DNA of the CDR3 is TGTGCCAGCAGTTTTAGTGGGGTAAACAATCAGCCCCAGCATTTT.

The chain employs TRBV7-9 and TRBJ2-7; D call uncertain. Germline CDR1 is SEHNR and CDR2 is FQNEAQ (reference sequence). The germline V and J ends were trimmed by 0 bases and 4 bases, with 10 bases remaining between them. This CDR3 contains 14 residues. Here the CDR3 DNA reads TGTGCCAGCAGCTTAGCCCCGGGTTCGTACGAGCAGTACTTC. Translation gives CASSLAPGSYEQYF.

With respect to this clone: Distinct nucleotide sequences in the sample also encode this CDR3. The V and J genes are TRBV28 and TRBJ2-4; the D call may be TRBD1 or TRBD2 (6 bases each). Trimming left V 2 bases short and J 5 bases short, with 10 bases between. The CDR3 contains 14 residues. The V gene's germline CDR1 is MDHEN and CDR2 SYDVKM. The CDR3 sequence: CASSLRGAQNIQYF. The CDR3, as DNA: TGTGCCAGCAGTTTAAGGGGGGCCCAAAACATTCAGTACTTC.

This clone was seen a single time. The genes are TRBV29-1 and TRBJ1-2, with D uncertain. The CDR3 covers 11 residues. V lost 3 bases, J lost 7 bases, and 9 bases lay in between. CDR1 SQVTM and CDR2 ANQGSEA come from the germline V gene. The chain's CDR3 is CSVDGVGGYTF. The CDR3 DNA is TGCAGCGTTGATGGGGTTGGTGGCTACACCTTC.